In its sample, the clone carrying this T cell receptor beta chain was seen once. Time point specified: newly diagnosed GD, antithyroid drugs for less than 3 months. The TCR library was made from RNA that had been extracted from PBMCs in TRIzol. Assembly of TCR beta libraries relied on iRepertoire HTBI primers together with Arm-PCR of CDR3 regions. One entry per CDR3 protein results from TCRdb running MiXCR on the multiplex PCR reads. Counted here are about 370,000 distinct CDR3 sequences, roughly a sixth occurring once; the ten biggest clones make up roughly 20%. This sample is part of a study of regulatory T cells in long-lasting Graves disease. V lost 5 bases, J lost 2 bases, and 14 bases lay in between. Per the germline V gene, CDR1 is LNHDA and CDR2 is SQIVND (reference sequence). The CDR3 consists of 15 residues.

The sample here was peripheral blood mononuclear cells (PBMCs), taken at new diagnosis, from a patient treated with antithyroid drugs. The chain couples TRBV19 to TRBJ2-3; D call uncertain. This sequence was found in a female donor with Graves disease. CDR3 bases: TGTGCCAGTAGTCCCATTTCGCGTATCACAGATACGCAGTATTTT. Its protein product is CASSPISRITDTQYF.